The 10 T cell receptor beta chains listed next were all sequenced from one sample in a study of technical replicates of blood from several donors. Assay: immunoSEQ multiplex PCR; the TCRdb copy retains only in-frame clones and omits some. The table records 72,000 or so clones, just under 95% of them present only once. The sample was T cells isolated from PBMCs. These receptors all stem from a human donor in good health.

The J gene is TRBJ1-2, the V gene TRBV11-3; no reliable D call. V was cut by 4 bases and J by 2 bases, with 8 bases left in between. The CDR3 covers 13 residues. CDR1 is SGHNT and CDR2 is YENEEA in the germline V gene. CDR3: CASSSTENYGYTF. The CDR3 DNA sequence: TGTGCCAGCAGCTCCACAGAGAACTATGGCTACACCTTC.

The chain combines TRBV6-6 with TRBJ2-2; TRBD2 aligns across 9 bases. V shed 5 bases and J 2 bases; nucleotides not matched to a gene: 6. CDR1 and CDR2 from the germline V gene are MNHNY and SVGAGI (reference sequence). The CDR3 is made up of 16 amino acids. This CDR3 is CASSTLAGDNTGELFF. For the CDR3, the DNA is TGTGCCAGCAGTACCTTAGCGGGAGACAACACCGGGGAGCTGTTTTTT.

The J gene is TRBJ2-7, the V gene TRBV6-5, with TRBD2 identical over 15 bases. The CDR3 consists of 16 residues. The J segment lost 4 bases and the V segment lost 0 bases, leaving 1 base of the junction unmatched. CDR1 MNHEY and CDR2 SVGAGI come from the germline V gene. The CDR3 region is CASSYSGLAGGYEQYF. CDR3 nucleotide sequence: TGTGCCAGCAGTTACTCGGGACTAGCGGGAGGTTACGAGCAGTACTTC.

The chain carries TRBV5-4 and TRBJ1-1; no clear D. This CDR3 spans 15 amino acids. V lost 0 bases, J lost 0 bases, and 9 bases lay in between. CDR1 is SGHNT, CDR2 YYREEE, per germline (reference sequence). The DNA of the CDR3 is TGTGCCAGCAGCTTGGCACAGACATTGAACACTGAAGCTTTCTTT. It encodes CASSLAQTLNTEAFF. The full variable domain, rest sourced from reference TRBV5-4 and TRBJ1-1, is ETGVTQSPTHLIKTRGQQVTLRCSSQSGHNTVSWYQQALGQGPQFIFQYYREEENGRGNFPPRFSGLQFPNYSSELNVNALELDDSALYLCASSLAQTLNTEAFFGQGTRLTVV.

The chain joins TRBV6-5 to TRBJ2-2; D ambiguous. The CDR3 totals 12 residues. Germline V lookup: CDR1 MNHEY, CDR2 SVGAGI. V gave up 2 bases and J gave up 5 bases, with 3 bases separating them. The CDR3 region is CASSYLTGELFF. Written as DNA, the CDR3 is TGTGCCAGCAGTTACCTTACCGGGGAGCTGTTTTTT.

The V call is TRBV6-4, the J call TRBJ2-1; 9 positions match TRBD1. The V gene end was trimmed by 4 bases and the J gene end by 3 bases; junction bases not matched to a gene: 7. Germline lookup yields CDR1 MRHNA and CDR2 SNTAGT. This CDR3 region has 16 residues. The CDR3 DNA reads TGTGCCAGCAGTGCGTGGGGGACAGGGATCTACAATGAGCAGTTCTTC. As protein: CASSAWGTGIYNEQFF.

The chain couples TRBV6-5 to TRBJ1-5; D may be TRBD1 (5 bases). Trimming cost V 5 bases and J 7 bases, with 12 bases left between them. This CDR3 spans 13 amino acids. Germline CDR1 is MNHEY and CDR2 is SVGAGI. CDR3 nucleotides: TGTGCCAGCAGTCAGGGTCAAGAGCAGCCCCAGCATTTT. Protein: CASSQGQEQPQHF.

The CDR3 region is CASSLGTSGSYSYEQYF. As DNA, the CDR3 is TGTGCCAGCAGCTTGGGAACTAGCGGGAGTTACTCCTACGAGCAGTACTTC. The V and J genes are TRBV7-2 and TRBJ2-7; 11 positions match TRBD2. J was trimmed by 0 bases and V by 3 bases; bases with no gene match: 7. Germline CDR1 SGHTA, CDR2 FQGNSA. The CDR3 is 17 residues long.

The V gene is TRBV28, the J gene TRBJ1-4; D gene uncertain. Germline V gene data show CDR1 as MDHEN and CDR2 as SYDVKM. V gave up 7 bases and J gave up 0 bases, with 3 bases separating them. This CDR3 has 12 residues. The CDR3 region has the DNA TGTGCCAGCACTGCAACTAATGAAAAACTGTTTTTT. Translated, it gives CASTATNEKLFF.

The chain recombines TRBV14 with TRBJ2-1; weak D call: TRBD2 (5 bases). This CDR3 is 16 amino acids long. The ends were cut back, 1 base at V and 0 bases at J, with 10 bases in the middle. Germline V CDR1 and CDR2: SGHDN, FVKESK. In nucleotides, the CDR3 is TGTGCCAGCAGCCAAGGGCGTAGCGACTCCTACAATGAGCAGTTCTTC. Encoded protein: CASSQGRSDSYNEQFF.